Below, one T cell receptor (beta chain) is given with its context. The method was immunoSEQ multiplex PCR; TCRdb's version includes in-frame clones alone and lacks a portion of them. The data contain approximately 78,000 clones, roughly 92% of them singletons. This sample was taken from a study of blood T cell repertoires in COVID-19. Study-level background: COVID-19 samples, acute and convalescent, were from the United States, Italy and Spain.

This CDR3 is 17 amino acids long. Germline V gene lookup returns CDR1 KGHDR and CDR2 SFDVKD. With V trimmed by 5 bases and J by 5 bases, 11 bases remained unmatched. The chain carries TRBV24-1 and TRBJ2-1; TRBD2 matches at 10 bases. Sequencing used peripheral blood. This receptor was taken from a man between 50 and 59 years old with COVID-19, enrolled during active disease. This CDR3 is CATSGWGSGRANNEQFF. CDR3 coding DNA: TGTGCCACCAGTGGATGGGGCAGCGGGAGGGCCAACAATGAGCAGTTCTTC.